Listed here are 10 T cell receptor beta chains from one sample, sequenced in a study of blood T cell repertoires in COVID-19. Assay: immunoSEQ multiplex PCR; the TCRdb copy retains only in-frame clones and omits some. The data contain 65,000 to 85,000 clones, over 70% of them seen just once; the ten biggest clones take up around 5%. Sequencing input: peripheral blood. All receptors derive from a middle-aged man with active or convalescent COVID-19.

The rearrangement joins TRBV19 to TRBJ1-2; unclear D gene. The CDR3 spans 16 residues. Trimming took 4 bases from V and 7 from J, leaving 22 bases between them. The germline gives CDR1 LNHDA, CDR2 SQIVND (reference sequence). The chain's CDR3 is CASSNPSGVKTPGYTF. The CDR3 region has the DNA TGTGCCAGTAGTAATCCCTCGGGTGTGAAAACCCCTGGCTACACCTTC.

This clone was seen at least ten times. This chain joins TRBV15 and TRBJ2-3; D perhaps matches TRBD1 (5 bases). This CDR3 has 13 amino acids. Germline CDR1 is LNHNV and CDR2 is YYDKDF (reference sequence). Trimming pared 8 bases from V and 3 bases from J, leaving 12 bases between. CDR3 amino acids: CATGPGYTDTQYF. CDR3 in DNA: TGTGCCACCGGCCCAGGGTATACAGATACGCAGTATTTT. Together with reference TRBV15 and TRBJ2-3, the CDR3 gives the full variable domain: DAMVIQNPRYQVTQFGKPVTLSCSQTLNHNVMYWYQQKSSQAPKLLFHYYDKDFNNEADTPDNFQSRRPNTSFCFLDIRSPGLGDTAMYLCATGPGYTDTQYFGPGTRLTVL.

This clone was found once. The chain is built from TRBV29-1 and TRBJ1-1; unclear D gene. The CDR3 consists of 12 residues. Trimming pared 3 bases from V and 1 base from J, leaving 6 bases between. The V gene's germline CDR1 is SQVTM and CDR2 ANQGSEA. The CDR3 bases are TGCAGCGTTGATCCCCAGAACACTGAAGCTTTCTTT. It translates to CSVDPQNTEAFF.

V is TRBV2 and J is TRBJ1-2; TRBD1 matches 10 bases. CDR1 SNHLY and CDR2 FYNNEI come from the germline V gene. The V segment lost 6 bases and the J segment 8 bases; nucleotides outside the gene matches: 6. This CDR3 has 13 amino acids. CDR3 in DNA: TGTGCCAGCAGCCCGGGGACAGGGGTCGGCTACACCTTC. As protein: CASSPGTGVGYTF.

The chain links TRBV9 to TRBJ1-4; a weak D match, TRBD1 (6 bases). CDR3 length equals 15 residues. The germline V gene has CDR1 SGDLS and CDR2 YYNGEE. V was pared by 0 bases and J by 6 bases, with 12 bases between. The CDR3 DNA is TGTGCCAGCAGCGTAGGAGGGCAGGGGCATGAAAAACTGTTTTTT. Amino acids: CASSVGGQGHEKLFF.

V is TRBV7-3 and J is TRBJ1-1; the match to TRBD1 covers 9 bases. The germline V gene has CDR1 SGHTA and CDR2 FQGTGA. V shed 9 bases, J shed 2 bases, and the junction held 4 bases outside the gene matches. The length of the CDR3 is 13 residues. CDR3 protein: CASGTGPNTEAFF. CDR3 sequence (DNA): TGTGCCAGTGGGACAGGGCCTAACACTGAAGCTTTCTTT.

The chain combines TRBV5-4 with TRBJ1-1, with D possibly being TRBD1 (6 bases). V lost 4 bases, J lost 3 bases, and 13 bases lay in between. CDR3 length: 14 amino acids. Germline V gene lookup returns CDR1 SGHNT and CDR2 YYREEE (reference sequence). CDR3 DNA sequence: TGTGCCAGCAGCAGGGGGATAGTGGACACTGAAGCTTTCTTT. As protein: CASSRGIVDTEAFF.

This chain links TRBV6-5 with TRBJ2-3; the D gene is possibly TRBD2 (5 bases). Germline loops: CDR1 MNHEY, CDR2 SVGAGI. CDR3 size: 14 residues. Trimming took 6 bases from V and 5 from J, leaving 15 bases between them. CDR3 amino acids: CASRALAVGDTQYF. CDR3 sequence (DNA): TGTGCCAGCAGAGCCCTAGCCGTGGGAGATACGCAGTATTTT.

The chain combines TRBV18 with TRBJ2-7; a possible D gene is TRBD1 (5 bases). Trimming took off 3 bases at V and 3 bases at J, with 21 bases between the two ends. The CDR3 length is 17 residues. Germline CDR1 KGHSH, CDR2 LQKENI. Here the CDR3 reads CASSPGASLDIHYEQYF. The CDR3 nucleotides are TGTGCCAGCTCACCCGGAGCCTCATTGGACATCCACTACGAGCAGTACTTC.

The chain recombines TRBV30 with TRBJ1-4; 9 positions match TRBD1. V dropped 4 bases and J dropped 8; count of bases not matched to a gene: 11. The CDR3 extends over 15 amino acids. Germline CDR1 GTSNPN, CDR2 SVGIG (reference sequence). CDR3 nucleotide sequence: TGTGCCTGGACCGCCGGGGGACAGGGAGGAGAAAAACTGTTTTTT. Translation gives CAWTAGGQGGEKLFF.